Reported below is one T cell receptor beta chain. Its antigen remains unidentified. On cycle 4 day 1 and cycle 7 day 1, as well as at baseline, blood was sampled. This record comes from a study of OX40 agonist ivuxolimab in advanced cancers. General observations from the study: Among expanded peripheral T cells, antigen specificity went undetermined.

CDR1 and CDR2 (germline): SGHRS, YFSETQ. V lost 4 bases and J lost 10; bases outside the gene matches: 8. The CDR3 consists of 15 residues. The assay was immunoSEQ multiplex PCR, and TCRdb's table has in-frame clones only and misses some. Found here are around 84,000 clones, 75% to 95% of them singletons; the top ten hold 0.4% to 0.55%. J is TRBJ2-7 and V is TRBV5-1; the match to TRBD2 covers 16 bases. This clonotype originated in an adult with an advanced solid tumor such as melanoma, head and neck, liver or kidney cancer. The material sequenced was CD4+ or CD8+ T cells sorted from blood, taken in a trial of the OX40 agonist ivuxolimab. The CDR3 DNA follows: TGCGCCAGCAGCCCCGACGGGACTAGCGGGAGGGATCAGTACTTC. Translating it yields CASSPDGTSGRDQYF.